The next 21 T cell receptor beta chains were all read from a single sample in a study of HIV-infected patients and healthy controls. From the 5' RACE reads, TCRdb called clonotypes with MiXCR, one entry per CDR3 protein. The data contain around 67,000 distinct CDR3 sequences, around 17% of them singletons. The material sequenced was CD4+ T cells from blood. The receptors stem from a human donor in good health.

This clonotype occurred many times. The V gene is TRBV20-1, the J gene TRBJ2-3; 9 nucleotides match TRBD1. The ends lost 5 bases at V and 4 bases at J; junction bases unmatched: 10. This CDR3 is built from 15 residues. Looked up from germline, CDR1 is DFQATT and CDR2 is SNEGSKA (reference sequence). CDR3 sequence reads: CSASDRDRVPDTQYF. CDR3 sequence (DNA): TGCAGTGCTTCCGACAGGGACAGGGTCCCAGATACGCAGTATTTT.

The J gene is TRBJ2-3, the V gene TRBV7-2, with D unclear. The germline gives CDR1 SGHTA, CDR2 FQGNSA. The V gene lost 2 bases and the J gene lost 1 base, with 10 bases spanning the gap. This CDR3 has 15 amino acids. CDR3 sequence: CASSLYKVGTDTQYF. The CDR3, as DNA: TGTGCCAGCAGCTTATATAAAGTGGGCACAGATACGCAGTATTTT.

This clonotype was seen more than once but under ten times. This chain connects TRBV5-4 to TRBJ1-1, with 7 bases aligning to TRBD1. This CDR3 region has 14 residues. J gave up 5 bases and V 1 base, and 5 bases lay outside the gene matches. Germline V gene lookup returns CDR1 SGHNT and CDR2 YYREEE (reference sequence). Here the CDR3 DNA reads TGTGCCAGCAGCTTGAACAGGGGACGTACTGAAGCTTTCTTT. Protein sequence: CASSLNRGRTEAFF.

This clonotype was picked up many times. The J gene is TRBJ2-7, the V gene TRBV12-3 or TRBV12-4; D may be TRBD1 or TRBD2 (6 bases each). The CDR3 totals 15 residues. Trimming cost V 4 bases and J 2 bases, with 15 bases left between them. In DNA, the CDR3 is TGTGCCAGCAGTTACGGCGTCGGGGGCACCTACGAGCAGTACTTC. Translated, it gives CASSYGVGGTYEQYF.

This sequence joins TRBV28 and TRBJ2-5; D is undetermined. CDR1 is MDHEN and CDR2 is SYDVKM in the germline V gene. V lost 6 bases and J 1 base, leaving 12 bases between the germline ends. The CDR3 has 14 amino acids. In nucleotides, the CDR3 is TGTGCCAGCAGCGGAGTGCCCCGCCAAGAGACCCAGTACTTC. Translated, it gives CASSGVPRQETQYF.

In its sample, this clonotype was seen many times. This chain links TRBV7-9 with TRBJ2-5; D possibly corresponds to TRBD2 (5 bases). Trimming shortened V by 4 bases and J by 1 base, and 22 bases separated the two germline ends. CDR3 length: 18 residues. Germline V CDR1 and CDR2: SEHNR, FQNEAQ (reference sequence). CDR3 nucleotide sequence: TGTGCCAGCAGCTCCCCCGGGATACGGGTCAAGGGCCAAGAGACCCAGTACTTC. It encodes CASSSPGIRVKGQETQYF.

Of note for this clonotype: The junction differs from germline at one of its ends, possibly a read error. The rearrangement joins TRBV20-1 to TRBJ2-3; TRBD2 matches at 7 bases. Germline values: CDR1 DFQATT, CDR2 SNEGSKA (reference sequence). The CDR3 sequence is 15 residues long. Here the CDR3 reads CSATDGEGFTDTQYF. Here the CDR3 DNA reads TGCAGTGCAACTGACGGGGAGGGTTTCACAGATACACAGTATTTT.

V is TRBV4-3 and J is TRBJ2-7; D may correspond to TRBD1 or TRBD2 (5 bases each). The CDR3 runs to 18 residues. V gave up 1 base and J gave up 3 bases, with 22 bases separating them. CDR1 is LGHNA and CDR2 is YSLEER in the germline V gene. CDR3 sequence: CASSQVASSTEGFYEQYF. CDR3 nucleotides: TGCGCCAGCAGCCAAGTCGCCTCTTCGACAGAGGGCTTCTACGAGCAGTACTTC.

The rearrangement joins TRBV2 to TRBJ1-2; no firm D call. The CDR3 has 14 residues. CDR1 is SNHLY, CDR2 FYNNEI, per germline. V lost 6 bases, J lost 1 base, and 12 bases lay in between. CDR3 sequence (DNA): TGTGCCAGCAGCGGAGACTCAGTTAACTATGGCTACACCTTC. Translated: CASSGDSVNYGYTF. The full variable domain, its missing parts supplied by reference TRBV2 and TRBJ1-2, is EPEVTQTPSHQVTQMGQEVILRCVPISNHLYFYWYRQILGQKVEFLVSFYNNEISEKSEIFDDQFSVERPDGSNFTLKIRSTKLEDSAMYFCASSGDSVNYGYTFGSGTRLTVV.

Regarding this clonotype: Sequence at one end of the junction differs from germline and may be a read error. This sequence joins TRBV20-1 and TRBJ2-7, with D hard to call. Germline-derived CDR1 and CDR2 are DFQATT and SNEGSKA (reference sequence). The CDR3 covers 10 residues. The CDR3 reads CSARFNVVVF. In DNA, the CDR3 is TGCAGTGCTAGATTTAATGTCGTGGTCTTC.

The chain is built from TRBV20-1 and TRBJ2-1; D is undetermined. The CDR3 contains 12 residues. The germline V gene has CDR1 DFQATT and CDR2 SNEGSKA (reference sequence). V was shortened by 3 bases and J by 9 bases, with 12 bases between the two germline ends. The CDR3 DNA reads as TGCAGTGCTAGCGAGGATCACATTGAGCAGTTCTTC. As protein: CSASEDHIEQFF.

The chain is built from TRBV12-3 or TRBV12-4 and TRBJ2-7, with 7 positions matching TRBD1. The junction had 13 bases not matched to a gene; V was cut back by 5 bases and J by 12 bases. The CDR3 runs to 13 residues. The CDR3 nucleotides read TGTGCCAGCAGTCCCTGGGACAGTGGATGGCGGTACTTC. It codes for CASSPWDSGWRYF.

The chain is built from TRBV4-2 and TRBJ2-5; D is perhaps TRBD2 (5 bases). The CDR3 is made up of 14 amino acids. Germline CDR1 reads LGHNA; CDR2 reads YNFKEQ. V lost 1 base and J 3 bases, leaving 9 bases between the germline ends. The CDR3 here is CASSQGRAKETQYF. The CDR3 DNA sequence: TGTGCCAGCAGCCAAGGGCGGGCCAAAGAGACCCAGTACTTC.

This chain uses TRBV18 with TRBJ2-3; the D gene could be TRBD1 or TRBD2 (5 bases each). Germline lookup yields CDR1 KGHSH and CDR2 LQKENI. This CDR3 spans 15 amino acids. Trimming cost V 3 bases and J 6 bases, with 16 bases left between them. The CDR3 DNA reads TGTGCCAGCTCACCCAGGGACCTCACAGCCGATACGCAGTATTTT. It translates to CASSPRDLTADTQYF.

The DNA for the CDR3 is TGTGCCAGCAGGAGACAGGGGGCGAGAACTGAAGCTTTCTTT. It specifies CASRRQGARTEAFF. J is TRBJ1-1 and V is TRBV28; TRBD1 agrees at 10 bases. The germline CDR1 and CDR2 sequences are MDHEN and SYDVKM. V gave up 6 bases and J gave up 5 bases; unmatched junction bases: 6. This CDR3 is 14 amino acids long.

The chain has TRBV2 and TRBJ2-6; 9 positions match TRBD1. Trimming cost V 7 bases and J 4 bases; bases outside gene matches: 8. This CDR3 has 16 residues. In germline, CDR1 is SNHLY, CDR2 FYNNEI. CDR3 nucleotides: TGTGCCAGCATCCGAGGACAGGGGTCCGGGGCCAACGTCCTGACTTTC. As protein: CASIRGQGSGANVLTF.

This clonotype was observed a few times. CDR3 in amino acids: CASSFGYGTEAFF. The CDR3 DNA reads as TGTGCCAGCAGCTTTGGTTACGGCACTGAAGCTTTCTTT. The J gene is TRBJ1-1, the V gene TRBV7-3; no clear D. Trimming shortened V by 3 bases and J by 4 bases, and 9 bases separated the two germline ends. CDR3 length: 13 amino acids. Germline CDR1 is SGHTA and CDR2 is FQGTGA.

A few counts support this clonotype. The rearrangement joins TRBV7-2 to TRBJ2-3, with D possibly matching TRBD2 (6 bases). The ends were cut back, 5 bases at V and 2 bases at J, with 11 bases in the middle. This CDR3 contains 14 residues. Germline CDR1 is SGHTA and CDR2 is FQGNSA. Here the CDR3 reads CASSLSGDTDTQYF. CDR3 in DNA: TGTGCCAGCAGCCTTAGCGGAGACACAGATACGCAGTATTTT.

This clonotype has ten or more counts. The chain's CDR3 is CASTPRANTEAFF. CDR3 DNA sequence: TGTGCCAGCACCCCCAGGGCGAACACTGAAGCTTTCTTT. The chain employs TRBV11-2 and TRBJ1-1; the D gene is possibly TRBD1 (5 bases). V was shortened by 7 bases and J by 1 base, with 10 bases between the two germline ends. The CDR3 has 13 residues. From germline, CDR1 is SGHAT and CDR2 FQNNGV.

Many counts were recorded for this clonotype. The chain recombines TRBV20-1 with TRBJ2-1; a possible D gene is TRBD2 (5 bases). This CDR3 comprises 17 residues. Trimming took 0 bases from V and 0 from J, leaving 15 bases between them. Looked up from germline, CDR1 is DFQATT and CDR2 is SNEGSKA (reference sequence). The CDR3 nucleotides are TGCAGTGCTAGAGATCGGAGCGGCTTTAGCTCCTACAATGAGCAGTTCTTC. It translates to CSARDRSGFSSYNEQFF.

The chain uses TRBV6-2 or TRBV6-3 and TRBJ2-5; 10 nucleotides line up with TRBD2. This CDR3 is 14 amino acids long. Losses at the gene ends were 2 bases for V and 4 bases for J; bases not matched to a gene: 1. Germline V CDR1 and CDR2: MNHEY, SVGEGT. CDR3 bases: TGTGCCAGCAGTTACGGGACTAGCGCAGAGACCCAGTACTTC. Translated, it gives CASSYGTSAETQYF.